The 3 T cell receptor beta chains below were found in one sample sequenced in a study of control samples from healthy donors and cancer patients. Profiling relied on immunoSEQ multiplex PCR, and the TCRdb table lists in-frame clones only, not all of them. The table records about 110,000 clones, about nine tenths of them present only once. Sequencing was done on a sample of blood. The receptor set was obtained from a human donor in good health. The donor label of this sample is uncertain.

J is TRBJ1-2 and V is TRBV30; D not certain. With 8 bases removed from V and 8 bases from J, the gap between germline ends came to 18 bases. The length of the CDR3 is 12 residues. Per germline, CDR1 GTSNPN and CDR2 SVGIG (reference sequence). CDR3 sequence: CAGPTAAWGYTF. The CDR3 DNA reads TGTGCCGGACCCACAGCGGCGTGGGGCTACACCTTC. Full variable domain (missing parts from reference TRBV30 and TRBJ1-2): SQTIHQWPATLVQPVGSPLSLECTVEGTSNPNLYWYRQAAGRGLQLLFYSVGIGQISSEVPQNLSASRPQDRQFILSSKKLLLSDSGFYLCAGPTAAWGYTFGSGTRLTVV.

This chain connects TRBV18 to TRBJ1-2; 11 nucleotides line up with TRBD1. V gave up 4 bases and J gave up 8 bases; unmatched junction bases: 6. CDR3 length equals 14 residues. Germline CDR1 and CDR2: KGHSH and LQKENI. The CDR3 DNA sequence: TGTGCCAGCTCACGAGGACAGGGGGCCTTCGGCTACACCTTC. Encoded protein: CASSRGQGAFGYTF.

The chain employs TRBV12-3 or TRBV12-4 and TRBJ2-7; possibly TRBD2 for D (7 bases). The CDR3 extends over 13 amino acids. The V end was cut by 5 bases, the J end by 5 bases, with 13 bases between. CDR3 residues: CASSLGGRHEQYF. CDR3 DNA: TGTGCCAGCAGTCTGGGGGGGCGCCACGAGCAGTACTTC.